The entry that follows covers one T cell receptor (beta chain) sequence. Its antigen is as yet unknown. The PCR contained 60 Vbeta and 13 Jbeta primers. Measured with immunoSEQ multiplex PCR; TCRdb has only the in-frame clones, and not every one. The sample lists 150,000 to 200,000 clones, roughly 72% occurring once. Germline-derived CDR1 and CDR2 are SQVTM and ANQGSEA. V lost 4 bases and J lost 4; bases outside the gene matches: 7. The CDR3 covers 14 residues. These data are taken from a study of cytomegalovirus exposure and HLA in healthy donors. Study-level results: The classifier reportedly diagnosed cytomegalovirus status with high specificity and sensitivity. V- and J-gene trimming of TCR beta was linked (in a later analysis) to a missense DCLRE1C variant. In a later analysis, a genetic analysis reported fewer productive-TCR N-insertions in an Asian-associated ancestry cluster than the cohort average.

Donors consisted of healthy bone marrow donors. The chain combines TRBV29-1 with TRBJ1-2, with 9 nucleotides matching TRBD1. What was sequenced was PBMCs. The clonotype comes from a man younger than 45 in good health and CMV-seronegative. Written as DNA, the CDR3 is TGCAGCGTTGCACACCAGGGACAGGGCTATGGCTACACCTTC. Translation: CSVAHQGQGYGYTF.